The 3 T cell receptor beta chains below were found in one sample sequenced in a study of early T cells in non-severe SARS-CoV-2 infection. MiXCR, run by TCRdb on the 5' RACE reads, gives a single entry per CDR3 protein. The data show 25,000 to 40,000 distinct CDR3 sequences, 4.5% to 5% seen once. The sample comprised whole blood. The source of these receptors is an adult who was a healthcare worker with PCR-confirmed SARS-CoV-2 infection or an uninfected control (not recorded which).

Points on this clonotype: Just one base apart from a much larger clone, this may be a read error. V usage is TRBV7-2 and J usage is TRBJ2-3, with 8 bases lining up with TRBD2. The length of the CDR3 is 16 residues. Trimming removed 0 bases from V and 4 bases from J; junction bases left unmatched: 6. Germline CDR1 SGHTA, CDR2 FQGNSA. The CDR3 reads CASSLAAGGGADTQYF. The DNA for the CDR3 is TGTGCCAGCAGCTTAGCCGCGGGGGGCGGTGCAGATACGCAGTATTTT.

This CDR3 reads CAWNWVAGRSTEAFF. The CDR3 DNA reads TGTGCCTGGAACTGGGTGGCTGGGAGAAGCACTGAAGCTTTCTTT. The gene calls are TRBV30 and TRBJ1-1; no reliable D call. The CDR3 totals 15 residues. Between the trimmed V and J ends, which lost 4 bases and 4 bases, there was a span of 19 bases. Germline CDR1 is GTSNPN and CDR2 is SVGIG (reference sequence).

This clonotype was recorded many times. The chain recombines TRBV2 with TRBJ2-7; D not certain. CDR3 size: 11 residues. V gave up 3 bases and J gave up 4 bases, with 4 bases separating them. Germline V gene lookup returns CDR1 SNHLY and CDR2 FYNNEI. CDR3 loop: CASSDSYEQYF. Here the CDR3 DNA reads TGTGCCAGCAGTGACAGTTACGAGCAGTACTTC.